These T cell receptor beta chains were read from a single sample in a study of blood T cell repertoires in COVID-19. TCRdb keeps only in-frame clones here, not all; method: immunoSEQ multiplex PCR. The data show hundreds of thousands of clones, with about four fifths seen just once and 4.5% to 6.5% held by the top ten. Sequencing used peripheral blood. The receptors were sampled from a man of 80 years or more with acute or convalescent COVID-19. The CDR3 runs from the conserved cysteine through the conserved F or W. Fields, in order: D gene, clone size, V gene, J gene, CDR3 DNA, CDR3 protein. A D gene is named only where the DNA matches it firmly. The listing skips clone size in some rows; elsewhere it reads once, few, many or a size class.

>TRBD1|NA|TRBV3-1/TRBV3-2|TRBJ1-5
TGTGCCAGCAGCCGCGGGACAGGGGGTCAGCCCCAGCATTTT
CASSRGTGGQPQHF
>TRBD2|NA|TRBV3-1/TRBV3-2|TRBJ2-3
TGTGCCAGCAGCCAAGGTTCTAGCGGGAAAGATACGCAGTATTTT
CASSQGSSGKDTQYF
>TRBD2|NA|TRBV27|TRBJ2-7
TGTGCCAGCAGACTAGCGGGGTCCTACGAGCAGTACTTC
CASRLAGSYEQYF
>NA|NA|TRBV7-8|TRBJ2-6
TGTGCCAGCAGCTCCAACTCTGGGGCCAACGTCCTGACTTTC
CASSSNSGANVLTF
>NA|few|TRBV9|TRBJ1-2
TGTGCCAGCAGCGTAGCCCCAGGGCCTAACTATGGCTACACCTTC
CASSVAPGPNYGYTF
>NA|NA|TRBV12-3/TRBV12-4|TRBJ2-7
TGTGCCAGCAGTTCTTTCTACGAGCAGTACTTC
CASSSFYEQYF
>NA|NA|TRBV2|TRBJ1-4
TGTGCCAGCACCCCGCGCGGGACAACTAATGAAAAACTGTTTTTT
CASTPRGTTNEKLFF
>NA|many|TRBV5-6|TRBJ2-7
TGTGCCAGCAGCTCCGGGAACTCCTACGAGCAGTACTTC
CASSSGNSYEQYF
>NA|NA|TRBV28|TRBJ1-5
TGTGCCAGCAGTTTCCCGGGGGGGGCGGGCAATCAGCCCCAGCATTTT
CASSFPGGAGNQPQHF
>TRBD2|NA|TRBV24-1|TRBJ2-1
TGTGCCACCAGTGAGGGGGGGGAGGTGGTGAATGAGCAGTTCTTC
CATSEGGEVVNEQFF
>NA|NA|TRBV6-5|TRBJ2-2
TGTGCCAGCAGCCTGACAGGGAACACCGGGGAGCTGTTTTTT
CASSLTGNTGELFF
>NA|NA|TRBV11-1|TRBJ1-1
TGTGCCAGCACCGACCCGAGGAGGGGCACTGAAGCTTTCTTT
CASTDPRRGTEAFF
>TRBD1|NA|TRBV6-1|TRBJ2-7
TGTGCCAGCAGTGAAATCCCCCAGGGGGCTCGGTACTTC
CASSEIPQGARYF
>TRBD2|NA|TRBV5-1|TRBJ2-3
TGCGCCAGCAGGTTCCAAGGACTAGCGGGCACAGATACGCAGTATTTT
CASRFQGLAGTDTQYF
>NA|NA|TRBV18|TRBJ2-3
TGTGCCAGCTCCCCAGGTCCAGGGGTAGTGGGAGATACGCAGTATTTT
CASSPGPGVVGDTQYF
>NA|NA|TRBV11-2|TRBJ1-1
TGTGCCAGCCAAACTTCCGAGGTATCGAACACTGAAGCTTTCTTT
CASQTSEVSNTEAFF
>TRBD1|once|TRBV7-8|TRBJ2-3
TGTGCCAGCAGCCGTAGTGGCCGACAGGGTAGCACAGATACGCAGTATTTT
CASSRSGRQGSTDTQYF
>TRBD1|NA|TRBV5-4|TRBJ1-6
TGTGCCAGCAGCCTCCGGGACAGCCGATCACCCCTCCACTTT
CASSLRDSRSPLHF
>NA|NA|TRBV29-1|TRBJ2-6
TGCAGCGTCCCAATGCTAACTGGGGCCAACGTCCTGACTTTC
CSVPMLTGANVLTF
>TRBD1|NA|TRBV19|TRBJ2-7
TGTGCCAGTACCCCGGGACAGGGTCTCCGTGAGCAGTACTTC
CASTPGQGLREQYF
>TRBD2|NA|TRBV4-2|TRBJ2-5
TGTGCCAGCAGCCAATCCACGGGGGGTGGAAAGGAGACCCAGTACTTC
CASSQSTGGGKETQYF
>NA|NA|TRBV2|TRBJ2-3
TGTGCCAGCAGTCGAGAATTAGGGACTGATACGCAGTATTTT
CASSRELGTDTQYF
>TRBD1|NA|TRBV24-1|TRBJ1-2
TGTGCCACCAGTGACTCCGGACAGGGGGCAGGTGGCTACACCTTC
CATSDSGQGAGGYTF
>TRBD2|NA|TRBV2|TRBJ2-7
TGTGCCAGCAGTGTAATACGGGGGGGACCCTCCTACGAGCAGTACTTC
CASSVIRGGPSYEQYF
>NA|NA|TRBV27|TRBJ1-6
TGTGCCAGCAGGACCCTGGCTAGGAATTCACCCCTCCACTTT
CASRTLARNSPLHF
>TRBD1|NA|TRBV5-1|TRBJ2-5
TGCGCCAGCACCCCGGACAGGGCTGCGGAGACCCAGTACTTC
CASTPDRAAETQYF
>TRBD1|NA|TRBV18|TRBJ1-1
TGTGCCAGCTCACCAGGCTGGCAGGGGGCCTCTGAAGCTTTCTTT
CASSPGWQGASEAFF
>NA|NA|TRBV13|TRBJ2-4
TGTGCCAGCAGCTCAGGTGGGAGCCTTCAAAACATTCAGTACTTC
CASSSGGSLQNIQYF
>NA|NA|TRBV11-2|TRBJ2-1
TGTGCCAGCAGCACTGGGCGATACAATGAGCAGTTCTTC
CASSTGRYNEQFF
>TRBD2|NA|TRBV28|TRBJ2-7
TGTGCCAGCAGTTACCTCAGTAGCGGGATACACGAGCAGTACTTC
CASSYLSSGIHEQYF
>NA|NA|TRBV5-1|TRBJ1-2
TGCGCCAGCAGCCAATCACAGGGTTATGGCTACACCTTC
CASSQSQGYGYTF
>TRBD1|NA|TRBV4-2|TRBJ1-2
TGTGCCAGCAGCCAAGAGGGTTCAGGGGGCCCCTATGGCTACACCTTC
CASSQEGSGGPYGYTF
>TRBD1|NA|TRBV11-2|TRBJ2-2
TGTGCCAGCAGCACGGGGACAGGGAATGACGGGGAGCTGTTTTTT
CASSTGTGNDGELFF
>TRBD2|once|TRBV6-5|TRBJ2-5
TGTGCCAGCAGTTACGTGGCAGCGGGGGGTCAAGAGACCCAGTACTTC
CASSYVAAGGQETQYF
>NA|NA|TRBV20-1|TRBJ2-4
TGCAGTGCTAGTTCCTTAGCCAAAAACATTCAGTACTTC
CSASSLAKNIQYF
>NA|NA|TRBV11-3|TRBJ2-5
TGTGCCAGCAGCCTCGGAGCAGGGGACCAAGAGACCCAGTACTTC
CASSLGAGDQETQYF
>NA|NA|TRBV3-1/TRBV3-2|TRBJ2-5
TGTGCCAGCAGCCAGTACGCCGGGGAAGAGACCCAGTACTTC
CASSQYAGEETQYF
>TRBD2|once|TRBV5-1|TRBJ2-3
TGCGCCAGCAGCTCTAGCGGCGTCGCTAGCACAGATACGCAGTATTTT
CASSSSGVASTDTQYF
>NA|NA|TRBV27|TRBJ2-3
TGTGCCAGCAGTTTTCTCGGCACAGATACGCAGTATTTT
CASSFLGTDTQYF
>TRBD1|once|TRBV5-1|TRBJ2-1
TGCGCCAGCAGACAAACAGGGGCAATAAGCGTACCTGAGCAGTTCTTC
CASRQTGAISVPEQFF
>TRBD2|NA|TRBV28|TRBJ2-3
TGTGCCAGCAGTTTTAGCGGGCGTGGCACAGATACGCAGTATTTT
CASSFSGRGTDTQYF
>NA|once|TRBV28|TRBJ2-6
TGTGCCAGCAGTCCCTTCCACAGTAGTCGGACTGGGGCCAACGTCCTGACTTTC
CASSPFHSSRTGANVLTF
>TRBD1|few|TRBV19|TRBJ2-7
TGTGCCAGTAGTCGAGGACAGGGGGCCTACGAGCAGTACTTC
CASSRGQGAYEQYF
>TRBD1|once|TRBV19|TRBJ2-7
TGTGCCAGTAGTTGGACAAGGACAGGCGATAACTACGAGCAGTACTTC
CASSWTRTGDNYEQYF
>TRBD1|NA|TRBV3-1/TRBV3-2|TRBJ1-4
TGTGCCAGCAGCCAAAACAGGGGAACTAATGAAAAACTGTTTTTT
CASSQNRGTNEKLFF
>NA|once|TRBV7-9|TRBJ1-1
TGTGCCAGCAGCTTAGAAGCCCCCGCTGAAGCTTTCTTT
CASSLEAPAEAFF
>TRBD1|once|TRBV29-1|TRBJ2-5
TGCAGCGTAACAGGGGCTTTTGTTCAAGAGACCCAGTACTTC
CSVTGAFVQETQYF
>TRBD2|once|TRBV19|TRBJ2-1
TGTGCCAGTAGTATCGGGACTAGCGACGGGGCTGAGCAGTTCTTC
CASSIGTSDGAEQFF